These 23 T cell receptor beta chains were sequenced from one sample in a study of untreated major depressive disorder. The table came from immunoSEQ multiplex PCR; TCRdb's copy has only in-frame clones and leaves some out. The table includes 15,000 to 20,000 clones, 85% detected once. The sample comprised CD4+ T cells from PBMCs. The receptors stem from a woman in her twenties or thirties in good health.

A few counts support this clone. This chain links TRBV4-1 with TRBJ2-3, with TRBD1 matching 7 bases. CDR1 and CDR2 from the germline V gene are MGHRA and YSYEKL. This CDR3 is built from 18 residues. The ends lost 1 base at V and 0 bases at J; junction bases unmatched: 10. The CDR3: CASSQAFGTVYSTDTQYF. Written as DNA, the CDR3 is TGCGCCAGCAGCCAAGCCTTTGGGACAGTCTATAGCACAGATACGCAGTATTTT.

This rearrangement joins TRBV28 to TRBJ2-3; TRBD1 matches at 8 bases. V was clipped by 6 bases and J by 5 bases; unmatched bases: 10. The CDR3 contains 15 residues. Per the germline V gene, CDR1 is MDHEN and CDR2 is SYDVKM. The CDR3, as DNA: TGTGCCAGCAGGCTAGGACAGGGACGGCAAGATACGCAGTATTTT. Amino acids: CASRLGQGRQDTQYF. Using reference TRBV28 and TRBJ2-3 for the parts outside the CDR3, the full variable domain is DVKVTQSSRYLVKRTGEKVFLECVQDMDHENMFWYRQDPGLGLRLIYFSYDVKMKEKGDIPEGYSVSREKKERFSLILESASTNQTSMYLCASRLGQGRQDTQYFGPGTRLTVL.

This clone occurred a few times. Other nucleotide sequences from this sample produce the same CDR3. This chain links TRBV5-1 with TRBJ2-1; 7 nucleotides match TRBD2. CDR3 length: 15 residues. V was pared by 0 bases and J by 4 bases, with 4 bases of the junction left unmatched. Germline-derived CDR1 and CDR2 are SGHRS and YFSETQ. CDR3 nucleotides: TGCGCCAGCAGCTTGGGGCTAGCGGATTACAATGAGCAGTTCTTC. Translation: CASSLGLADYNEQFF. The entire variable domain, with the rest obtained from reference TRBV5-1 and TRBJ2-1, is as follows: KAGVTQTPRYLIKTRGQQVTLSCSPISGHRSVSWYQQTPGQGLQFLFEYFSETQRNKGNFPGRFSGRQFSNSRSEMNVSTLELGDSALYLCASSLGLADYNEQFFGPGTRLTVL.

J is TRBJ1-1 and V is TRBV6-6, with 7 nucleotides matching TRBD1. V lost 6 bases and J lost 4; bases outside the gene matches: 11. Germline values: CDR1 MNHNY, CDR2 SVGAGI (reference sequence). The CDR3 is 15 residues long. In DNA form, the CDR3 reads TGTGCCAGCAGCCCCAGACAGGGAGGGGGCACTGAAGCTTTCTTT. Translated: CASSPRQGGGTEAFF.

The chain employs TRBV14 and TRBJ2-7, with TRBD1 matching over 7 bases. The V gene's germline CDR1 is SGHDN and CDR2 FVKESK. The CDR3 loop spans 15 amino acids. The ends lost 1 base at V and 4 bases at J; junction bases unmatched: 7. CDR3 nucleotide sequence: TGTGCCAGCAGCCAAGGTACAGGGGTTTTTTACGAGCAGTACTTC. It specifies CASSQGTGVFYEQYF.

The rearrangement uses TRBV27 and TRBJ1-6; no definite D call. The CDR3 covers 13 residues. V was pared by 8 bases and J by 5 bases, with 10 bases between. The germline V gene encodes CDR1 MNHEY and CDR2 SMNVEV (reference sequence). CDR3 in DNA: TGTGCCAGCGCACAGAAGGATAATTCACCCCTCCACTTT. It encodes CASAQKDNSPLHF.

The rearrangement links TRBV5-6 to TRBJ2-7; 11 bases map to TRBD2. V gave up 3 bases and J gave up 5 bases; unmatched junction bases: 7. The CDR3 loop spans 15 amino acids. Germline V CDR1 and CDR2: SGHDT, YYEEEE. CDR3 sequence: CASSYLAGGPHEQYF. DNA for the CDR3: TGTGCCAGCAGCTACTTAGCGGGAGGGCCCCACGAGCAGTACTTC.

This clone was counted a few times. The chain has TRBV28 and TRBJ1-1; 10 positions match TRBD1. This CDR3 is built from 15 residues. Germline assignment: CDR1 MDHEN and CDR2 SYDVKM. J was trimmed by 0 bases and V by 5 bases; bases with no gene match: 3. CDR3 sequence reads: CASSGTGAMNTEAFF. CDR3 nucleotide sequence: TGTGCCAGCAGTGGGACAGGGGCCATGAACACTGAAGCTTTCTTT.

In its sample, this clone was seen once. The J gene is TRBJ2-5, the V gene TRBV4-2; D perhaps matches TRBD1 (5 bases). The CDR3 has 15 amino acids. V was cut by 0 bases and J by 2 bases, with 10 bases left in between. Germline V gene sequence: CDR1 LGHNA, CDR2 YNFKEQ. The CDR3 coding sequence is TGTGCCAGCAGCCAAGATAGGGGCGGACAAGAGACCCAGTACTTC. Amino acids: CASSQDRGGQETQYF.

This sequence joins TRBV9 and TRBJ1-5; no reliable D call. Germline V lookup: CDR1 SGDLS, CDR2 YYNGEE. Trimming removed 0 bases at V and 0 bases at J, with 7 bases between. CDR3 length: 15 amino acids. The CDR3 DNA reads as TGTGCCAGCAGCGTAGGGGCCAGTAGCAATCAGCCCCAGCATTTT. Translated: CASSVGASSNQPQHF.

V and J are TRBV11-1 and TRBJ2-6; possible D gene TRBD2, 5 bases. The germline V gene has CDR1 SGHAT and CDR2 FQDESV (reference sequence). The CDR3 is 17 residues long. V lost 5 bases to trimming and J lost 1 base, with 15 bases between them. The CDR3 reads CASSPTTRVSGANVLTF. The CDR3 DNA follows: TGTGCCAGCAGCCCGACAACGCGGGTTTCTGGGGCCAACGTCCTGACTTTC.

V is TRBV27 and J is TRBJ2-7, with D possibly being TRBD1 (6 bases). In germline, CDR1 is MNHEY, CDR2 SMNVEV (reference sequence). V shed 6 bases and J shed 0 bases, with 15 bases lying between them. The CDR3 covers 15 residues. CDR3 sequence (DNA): TGTGCCAGCAGGCCTAGAGACAGGCCCTCCTACGAGCAGTACTTC. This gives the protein CASRPRDRPSYEQYF.

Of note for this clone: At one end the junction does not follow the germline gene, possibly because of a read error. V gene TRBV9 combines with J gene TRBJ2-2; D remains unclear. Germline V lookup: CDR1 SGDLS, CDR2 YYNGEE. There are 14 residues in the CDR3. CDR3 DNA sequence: TGTGCCAGCAGCTCCCGGACGAATACCGGGGAGCTGTTTTTT. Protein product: CASSSRTNTGELFF.

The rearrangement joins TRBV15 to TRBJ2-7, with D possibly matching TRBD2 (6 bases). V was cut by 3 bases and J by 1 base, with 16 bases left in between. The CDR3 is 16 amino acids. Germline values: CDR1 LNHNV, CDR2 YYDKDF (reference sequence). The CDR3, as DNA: TGTGCCACCAGCAGTCCCAGGATGGAGGGATCCTACGAGCAGTACTTC. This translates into CATSSPRMEGSYEQYF.

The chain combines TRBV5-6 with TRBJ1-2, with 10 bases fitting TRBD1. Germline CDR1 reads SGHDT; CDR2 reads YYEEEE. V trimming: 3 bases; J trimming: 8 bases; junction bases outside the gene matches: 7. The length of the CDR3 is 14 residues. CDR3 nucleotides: TGTGCCAGCAGCTCCGCCGACAGGGGGCTCGGCTACACCTTC. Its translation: CASSSADRGLGYTF.

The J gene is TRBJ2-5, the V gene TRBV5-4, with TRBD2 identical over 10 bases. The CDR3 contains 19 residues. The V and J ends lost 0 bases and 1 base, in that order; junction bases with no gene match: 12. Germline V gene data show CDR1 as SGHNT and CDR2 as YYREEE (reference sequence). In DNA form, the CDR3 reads TGTGCCAGCAGCTTGGAGCCGCTAGCGGGAGCGGCGTCCCAAGAGACCCAGTACTTC. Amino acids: CASSLEPLAGAASQETQYF.

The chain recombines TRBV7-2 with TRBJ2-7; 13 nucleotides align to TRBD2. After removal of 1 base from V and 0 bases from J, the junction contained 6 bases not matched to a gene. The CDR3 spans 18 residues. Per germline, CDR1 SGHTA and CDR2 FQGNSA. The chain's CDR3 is CASSLELAGGGNSYEQYF. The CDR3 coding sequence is TGTGCCAGCAGCTTAGAACTAGCGGGAGGGGGGAACTCCTACGAGCAGTACTTC.

CDR3 DNA: TGTGCCAGCAGCCCAGGCGGGACATACTCTGGAAACACCATATATTTT. Translated, it gives CASSPGGTYSGNTIYF. The rearrangement links TRBV7-6 to TRBJ1-3, with D possibly being TRBD1 (6 bases). Germline V gives CDR1 SGHVS, CDR2 FNYEAQ. This CDR3 has 16 amino acids. The V end lost 5 bases, the J end lost 0 bases, and 14 bases lay between the germline ends.

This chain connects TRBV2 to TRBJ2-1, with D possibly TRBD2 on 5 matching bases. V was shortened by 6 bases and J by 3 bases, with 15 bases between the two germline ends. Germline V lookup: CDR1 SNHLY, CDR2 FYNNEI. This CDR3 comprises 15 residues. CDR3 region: CASREGRTGYNEQFF. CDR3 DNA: TGTGCCAGCAGAGAGGGTCGGACGGGCTACAATGAGCAGTTCTTC.

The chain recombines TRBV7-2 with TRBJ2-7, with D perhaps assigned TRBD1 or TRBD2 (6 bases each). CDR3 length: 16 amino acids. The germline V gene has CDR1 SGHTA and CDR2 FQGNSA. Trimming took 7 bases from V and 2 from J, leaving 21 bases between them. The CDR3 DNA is TGTGCCAGCACCCCTAGGTGGGGGGCTCGTACCTACGAGCAGTACTTC. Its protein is CASTPRWGARTYEQYF.

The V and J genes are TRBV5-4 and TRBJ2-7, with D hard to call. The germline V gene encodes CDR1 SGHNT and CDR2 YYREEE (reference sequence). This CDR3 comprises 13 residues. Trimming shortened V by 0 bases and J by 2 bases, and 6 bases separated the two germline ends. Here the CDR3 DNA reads TGTGCCAGCAGCTTGGACAGAACCTACGAGCAGTACTTC. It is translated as CASSLDRTYEQYF. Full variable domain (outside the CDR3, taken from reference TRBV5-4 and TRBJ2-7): ETGVTQSPTHLIKTRGQQVTLRCSSQSGHNTVSWYQQALGQGPQFIFQYYREEENGRGNFPPRFSGLQFPNYSSELNVNALELDDSALYLCASSLDRTYEQYFGPGTRLTVT.

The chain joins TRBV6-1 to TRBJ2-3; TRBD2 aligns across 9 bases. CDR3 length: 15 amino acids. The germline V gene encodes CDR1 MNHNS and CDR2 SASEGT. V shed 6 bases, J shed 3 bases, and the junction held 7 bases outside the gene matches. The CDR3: CASRERLAVTDTQYF. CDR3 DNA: TGTGCCAGCAGAGAACGACTAGCGGTGACAGATACGCAGTATTTT.

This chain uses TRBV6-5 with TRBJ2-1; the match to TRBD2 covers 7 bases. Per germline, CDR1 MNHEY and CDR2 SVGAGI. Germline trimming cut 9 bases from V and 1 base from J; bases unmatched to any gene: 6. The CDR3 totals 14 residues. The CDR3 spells CASTGAGSYNEQFF. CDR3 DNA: TGTGCCAGTACCGGAGCGGGATCCTACAATGAGCAGTTCTTC.